These T cell receptor beta chains were read from a single sample in a study of blood T cell repertoires in COVID-19. Measured with immunoSEQ multiplex PCR; TCRdb has only the in-frame clones, and not every one. Among roughly 75,000 clones, about four fifths were seen once, and the ten largest hold approximately 0.8%. The sample comprised peripheral blood. The receptors come from a woman in her 70s with acute or convalescent COVID-19. CDR3s include the opening cysteine and the closing phenylalanine or tryptophan. A D gene is named only where the DNA matches it firmly. A clone size is listed for some rows: how often the clone was seen (once, few, many), or a class if it is expanded.

D: -
V: TRBV4-3
J: TRBJ1-1
size: -
CDR3: CASSQDTSRAEAFF
DNA: TGCGCCAGCAGCCAAGATACTAGCAGGGCTGAAGCTTTCTTT

D: -
V: TRBV12-3/TRBV12-4
J: TRBJ2-2
size: -
CDR3: CASSLGSSGELFF
DNA: TGTGCCAGCAGTTTAGGTTCATCCGGGGAGCTGTTTTTT

D: TRBD2
V: TRBV10-1
J: TRBJ2-3
size: once
CDR3: CASSERRLAGDTDTQYF
DNA: TGCGCCAGCAGTGAGCGACGACTAGCGGGGGACACAGATACGCAGTATTTT

D: TRBD1
V: TRBV9
J: TRBJ2-3
size: -
CDR3: CASSTGTGFGTDTQYF
DNA: TGTGCCAGCAGCACAGGGACAGGGTTTGGGACAGATACGCAGTATTTT

D: TRBD1
V: TRBV30
J: TRBJ1-5
size: -
CDR3: CAWSTGQGAFYGGNQPQHF
DNA: TGTGCCTGGTCCACGGGACAGGGGGCATTTTACGGTGGCAATCAGCCCCAGCATTTT

D: -
V: TRBV18
J: TRBJ2-5
size: few
CDR3: CASSNGLRGGETQYF
DNA: TGTGCCAGCTCAAACGGACTCCGTGGAGGGGAGACCCAGTACTTC

D: TRBD1
V: TRBV19
J: TRBJ2-2
size: -
CDR3: CASTTGGTGELFF
DNA: TGTGCCAGTACAACAGGGGGCACCGGGGAGCTGTTTTTT

D: TRBD1
V: TRBV5-1
J: TRBJ1-1
size: -
CDR3: CASSLGQGEMRAEAFF
DNA: TGCGCCAGCAGCTTGGGACAGGGGGAGATGAGGGCTGAAGCTTTCTTT

D: TRBD1
V: TRBV3-1/TRBV3-2
J: TRBJ1-1
size: once
CDR3: CASSHGDRGSEAFF
DNA: TGTGCCAGCAGCCATGGAGACAGGGGGTCTGAAGCTTTCTTT

D: TRBD1
V: TRBV19
J: TRBJ2-1
size: -
CDR3: CASSIEGTGGYNEQFF
DNA: TGTGCCAGTAGTATAGAAGGGACAGGGGGCTACAATGAGCAGTTCTTC

D: TRBD1
V: TRBV27
J: TRBJ2-7
size: -
CDR3: CASSTIRDRAYEQYF
DNA: TGTGCCAGCAGTACCATCCGGGACAGGGCTTACGAGCAGTACTTC

D: -
V: TRBV5-8
J: TRBJ2-7
size: -
CDR3: CASSLFRTVSYEQYF
DNA: TGTGCCAGCAGCTTGTTCAGGACAGTGTCTTACGAGCAGTACTTC

D: -
V: TRBV7-9
J: TRBJ2-3
size: -
CDR3: CASSAGKDSTDTQYF
DNA: TGTGCCAGCAGCGCAGGGAAGGACAGCACAGATACGCAGTATTTT

D: -
V: TRBV29-1
J: TRBJ1-5
size: -
CDR3: CSVEDLRGQPQHF
DNA: TGCAGCGTTGAAGATCTAAGGGGCCAGCCCCAGCATTTT

D: TRBD1
V: TRBV27
J: TRBJ2-1
size: -
CDR3: CASSLGQGGYNEQFF
DNA: TGTGCCAGCAGTCTCGGACAGGGGGGCTACAATGAGCAGTTCTTC

D: TRBD1
V: TRBV28
J: TRBJ1-5
size: -
CDR3: CASRTGDASAPQHF
DNA: TGTGCCAGCCGTACAGGGGATGCCAGCGCGCCCCAGCATTTT

D: -
V: TRBV7-2
J: TRBJ2-2
size: -
CDR3: CASSYSNTGELFF
DNA: TGTGCCAGCAGCTACAGCAACACCGGGGAGCTGTTTTTT

D: TRBD1
V: TRBV30
J: TRBJ2-3
size: -
CDR3: CAWSGRTGGADTQYF
DNA: TGTGCCTGGAGTGGCCGGACAGGGGGCGCAGATACGCAGTATTTT

D: -
V: TRBV19
J: TRBJ1-1
size: -
CDR3: CASRATVNTEAFF
DNA: TGTGCCAGTAGGGCCACAGTGAACACTGAAGCTTTCTTT

D: -
V: TRBV2
J: TRBJ2-6
size: few
CDR3: CAIYRRGGANVLTF
DNA: TGTGCCATTTACCGGAGAGGTGGGGCCAACGTCCTGACTTTC

D: TRBD1
V: TRBV9
J: TRBJ2-7
size: -
CDR3: CASSVGWTGGIYEQYF
DNA: TGTGCCAGCAGCGTAGGCTGGACAGGGGGTATCTACGAGCAGTACTTC

D: TRBD1
V: TRBV15
J: TRBJ1-2
size: many
CDR3: CATSSMTGGQTNYGYTF
DNA: TGTGCCACCAGCAGTATGACAGGGGGCCAAACTAACTATGGCTACACCTTC

D: TRBD2
V: TRBV14
J: TRBJ2-1
size: -
CDR3: CASSRFPTGTSDSEQFF
DNA: TGTGCCAGCAGCCGATTCCCAACCGGGACTAGTGACTCTGAGCAGTTCTTC

D: TRBD2
V: TRBV7-2
J: TRBJ2-5
size: -
CDR3: CASSRRLAVQAETQYF
DNA: TGTGCCAGCAGCCGCAGACTAGCGGTGCAAGCAGAGACCCAGTACTTC

D: -
V: TRBV9
J: TRBJ1-2
size: few
CDR3: CASSVGGGLVGYTF
DNA: TGTGCCAGCAGCGTAGGTGGGGGCTTGGTTGGCTACACCTTC

D: -
V: TRBV6-6
J: TRBJ1-5
size: -
CDR3: CASSAQGDQPQHF
DNA: TGTGCCAGCAGTGCACAGGGAGATCAGCCCCAGCATTTT

D: -
V: TRBV5-1
J: TRBJ2-5
size: -
CDR3: CASSLGTTEETQYF
DNA: TGCGCCAGCAGCTTGGGGACTACAGAAGAGACCCAGTACTTC

D: TRBD1
V: TRBV28
J: TRBJ1-5
size: -
CDR3: CASSPPSGGRNQPQHF
DNA: TGTGCCAGCAGTCCTCCATCAGGGGGCCGGAATCAGCCCCAGCATTTT

D: TRBD1
V: TRBV6-6
J: TRBJ1-4
size: -
CDR3: CASRPTGGGEKLFF
DNA: TGTGCCAGCAGACCCACAGGGGGGGGAGAAAAACTGTTTTTT

D: TRBD2
V: TRBV20-1
J: TRBJ2-7
size: -
CDR3: CSASGGLASSYEQYF
DNA: TGCAGTGCTAGTGGGGGACTAGCGAGCTCCTACGAGCAGTACTTC

D: TRBD1
V: TRBV6-5
J: TRBJ2-1
size: once
CDR3: CASSYPAGTGGEQFF
DNA: TGTGCCAGCAGTTACCCTGCCGGGACAGGGGGTGAGCAGTTCTTC

D: TRBD2
V: TRBV3-1/TRBV3-2
J: TRBJ2-7
size: -
CDR3: CASSQGTSGFYEQYF
DNA: TGTGCCAGCAGCCAAGGGACTAGTGGATTCTACGAGCAGTACTTC

D: TRBD2
V: TRBV19
J: TRBJ2-4
size: -
CDR3: CASSIGSGTLAKNIQYF
DNA: TGTGCCAGTAGTATAGGTAGCGGGACCCTAGCCAAAAACATTCAGTACTTC

D: -
V: TRBV9
J: TRBJ2-2
size: once
CDR3: CASSVGATVVTGELFF
DNA: TGTGCCAGCAGCGTAGGGGCAACCGTTGTCACCGGGGAGCTGTTTTTT

D: -
V: TRBV6-5
J: TRBJ2-2
size: -
CDR3: CASRRGQGGGELFF
DNA: TGTGCCAGCAGGAGGGGCCAGGGAGGTGGGGAGCTGTTTTTT

D: TRBD1
V: TRBV11-3
J: TRBJ2-3
size: -
CDR3: CASSFTGEDTQYF
DNA: TGTGCCAGCAGCTTCACAGGGGAAGATACGCAGTATTTT

D: TRBD2
V: TRBV4-1
J: TRBJ2-7
size: -
CDR3: CASSQLLAGEFYEQYF
DNA: TGCGCCAGCAGCCAACTACTAGCGGGAGAGTTCTACGAGCAGTACTTC

D: -
V: TRBV4-2
J: TRBJ1-5
size: -
CDR3: CASSQGQVSNQPQHF
DNA: TGTGCCAGCAGCCAAGGACAGGTCAGCAATCAGCCCCAGCATTTT

D: TRBD1
V: TRBV18
J: TRBJ2-7
size: few
CDR3: CASSAGGQGGYEQYF
DNA: TGTGCCAGCTCAGCAGGTGGACAGGGGGGCTACGAGCAGTACTTC